Here is one T cell receptor beta chain with its context. Its antigen is unidentified. A read error may produce the germline difference seen at one junction end. One entry per CDR3 protein, called by TCRdb with MiXCR from the reads. This sample yields roughly 760,000 distinct CDR3 sequences, of which roughly 35% are seen a single time; around 3% belongs to the top ten. Germline CDR1 SGHTA, CDR2 FQGNSA. This CDR3 has 12 amino acids. The data originate from a study of T cell repertoires in cytomegalovirus infection. Study background: CMV infection together with matching HLA type was indicated by public TCR beta signatures. Points from the study as a whole: Summed frequency of public TCR beta families distinguished CMV carriers with the relevant HLA. The ex vivo response was dominated by HLA-C-restricted CMV-specific TCR beta clonotypes.

The sequence was obtained from a human donor in good health (CMV status not recorded). Some clones in this sample may be carry-over from other donors' samples. The source material was PBMCs. The gene calls are TRBV7-2 and TRBJ2-7; no clear D gene. This CDR3 reads CASSTDPDEKYF. The CDR3 DNA reads TGTGCCAGCAGCACAGATCCGGACGAGAAGTACTTC.